This note documents a single TCR beta chain sequence. Its antigen is unknown. Other DNA sequences in this sample translate to the same CDR3. This sample is drawn from a study of Ad26.COV2.S vaccination and SARS-CoV-2 variants. Study in general: Once or twice, 56 days apart, Ad26.COV2.S was delivered intramuscularly.

Germline V gene lookup returns CDR1 KGHSH and CDR2 LQKENI. Trimming removed 0 bases from V and 6 bases from J, with 6 bases in between. The CDR3 contains 13 residues. Only in-frame clones appear in the TCRdb table, and some are missing; sequencing was by immunoSEQ multiplex PCR. The table lists more than 400,000 clones, less than 95% of them singletons. Whole-study results and caveats: Non-spike TCR breadth showed similarity between vaccine and placebo recipients.

Treatment indicated: about 20 received Ad26.COV2.S at low or high dose, single or two shots; 5 received placebo; per-sample allocation not given. Day 63 following the first vaccine or placebo injection was when the samples were taken. Boston hosted the donor, who was an adult aged 18-55 years. The vaccine delivered Wuhan-strain SARS-CoV-2 spike through an Ad26 vector. The sequences come from peripheral blood, collected in a trial of Ad26.COV2.S vaccine versus placebo. V usage is TRBV18 and J usage is TRBJ2-1; no reliable D call. The sequence was obtained from a person between 18 and 65 years old who received the Ad26.COV2.S COVID-19 vaccine or a placebo. The chain's CDR3 is CASSPPSGNEQFF. The CDR3 nucleotides read TGTGCCAGCTCACCACCGTCGGGCAATGAGCAGTTCTTC. The entire variable domain, with the rest obtained from reference TRBV18 and TRBJ2-1, is as follows: NAGVMQNPRHLVRRRGQEARLRCSPMKGHSHVYWYRQLPEEGLKFMVYLQKENIIDESGMPKERFSAEFPKEGPSILRIQQVVRGDSAAYFCASSPPSGNEQFFGPGTRLTVL.